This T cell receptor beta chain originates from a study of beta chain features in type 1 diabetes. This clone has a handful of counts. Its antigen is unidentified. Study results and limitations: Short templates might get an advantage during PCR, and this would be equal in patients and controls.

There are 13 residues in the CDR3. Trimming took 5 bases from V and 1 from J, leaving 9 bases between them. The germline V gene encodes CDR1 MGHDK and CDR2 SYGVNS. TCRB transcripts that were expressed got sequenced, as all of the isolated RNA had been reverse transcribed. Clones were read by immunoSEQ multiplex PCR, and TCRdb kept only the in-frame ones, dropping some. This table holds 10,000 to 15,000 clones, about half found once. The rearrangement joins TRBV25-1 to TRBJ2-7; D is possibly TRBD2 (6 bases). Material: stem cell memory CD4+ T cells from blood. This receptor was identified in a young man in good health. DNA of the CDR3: TGTGCCAGCAGTCGGGGACTGTCCTACGAGCAGTACTTC. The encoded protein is CASSRGLSYEQYF.